The clone carrying this TCR beta chain was seen only a few times. Germline values: CDR1 SNHLY, CDR2 FYNNEI. CDR3 length equals 14 residues. The J segment lost 3 bases and the V segment lost 4 bases, leaving 3 bases of the junction unmatched. The data are from a study of blood T cell repertoires in COVID-19. In the authors' methods: Estimation of nucleated cell counts was performed using reference gene primer amplification. Here immunoSEQ multiplex PCR was the method, and the copy in TCRdb shows in-frame clones only, minus some. D and trimming were read from the DNA, whereas the V and J calls and clone size are those reported in that table. The profile covers approximately 300,000 clones, with approximately 90% appearing a single time and about 4.6% taken by the ten largest.

The TCR comes from a man aged 40-55 years with acute or convalescent COVID-19. Sequencing was done on a sample of peripheral blood. This chain joins TRBV2 and TRBJ1-1; 9 bases align to TRBD1. The CDR3 protein is CASSAGTGHTEAFF. The CDR3 bases are TGTGCCAGCAGTGCCGGGACAGGGCACACTGAAGCTTTCTTT.